The clone carrying this TCR beta chain was found many times. These data are taken from a study of T-cell reconstitution after alpha-beta-depleted transplantation in children. The germline V and J ends were trimmed by 9 bases and 1 base, with 15 bases remaining between them. Germline assignment: CDR1 KGHDR and CDR2 SFDVKD. CDR3 size: 15 residues. Using unique molecular identifiers, the investigators prepared the TCRbeta library. MiXCR, applied by TCRdb to the PCR reads, yields one record per CDR3 protein. The sample comprises 250,000 to 300,000 distinct CDR3 sequences, about a tenth of which are singletons, and 10% rests with the top ten.

The sequence was obtained from a human donor who donated a stem cell graft to a child with SCID. This specimen was PBMCs from the stem cell graft donor, taken from the stem cell graft. V usage is TRBV24-1 and J usage is TRBJ2-1; D possibly matches TRBD1 or TRBD2 (6 bases each). CDR3 in DNA: TGTGCCACCTCAGGAGGGGGTCAATCCTACAATGAGCAGTTCTTC. Encoded protein: CATSGGGQSYNEQFF.